A single sample is the source of the 32 T cell receptor beta chains below, sequenced in a study of OX40 agonist ivuxolimab in advanced cancers. Clones were read by immunoSEQ multiplex PCR, and TCRdb kept only the in-frame ones, dropping some. This table has approximately 58,000 clones, around 86% appearing once. The material sequenced was CD4+ or CD8+ T cells sorted from blood, taken in a trial of the OX40 agonist ivuxolimab. The origin of the receptors is an adult with an advanced solid tumor such as melanoma, head and neck, liver or kidney cancer.

This clone came up once. This CDR3 is CASSMRTGGGDTEAFF. The DNA for the CDR3 is TGTGCCAGTAGTATGCGGACAGGGGGTGGTGACACTGAAGCTTTCTTT. The J gene is TRBJ1-1, the V gene TRBV19; TRBD1 matches at 10 bases. The V segment lost 3 bases and the J segment 3 bases; nucleotides outside the gene matches: 7. Germline V gene data show CDR1 as LNHDA and CDR2 as SQIVND (reference sequence). The CDR3 is 16 amino acids.

This clone has only a few counts. The chain is built from TRBV4-3 and TRBJ1-1, with D hard to call. This CDR3 spans 14 amino acids. Germline V lookup: CDR1 LGHNA, CDR2 YSLEER. The V end lost 0 bases, the J end lost 4 bases, and 9 bases lay between the germline ends. CDR3 coding DNA: TGCGCCAGCAGCCAAGAAGGCGGGATCACTGAAGCTTTCTTT. Amino acid sequence: CASSQEGGITEAFF.

The gene calls are TRBV10-3 and TRBJ1-2, with 7 nucleotides matching TRBD1. CDR1 and CDR2 (germline): ENHRY, SYGVKD. This CDR3 comprises 16 residues. Trimming cost V 0 bases and J 5 bases; bases outside gene matches: 9. Here the CDR3 reads CAISESKGAGEYGYTF. The CDR3 region has the DNA TGTGCCATCAGTGAGTCGAAGGGGGCGGGAGAGTATGGCTACACCTTC.

The chain has TRBV6-6 and TRBJ1-6; D not resolved. CDR1 and CDR2 (germline): MNHNY, SVGAGI (reference sequence). V was cut by 3 bases and J by 7 bases, with 7 bases left in between. The CDR3 runs 13 residues. In nucleotides, the CDR3 is TGTGCCAGCAGTTATAGTCGGAATTCACCCCTCCACTTT. Protein: CASSYSRNSPLHF.

V is TRBV28 and J is TRBJ2-2; a weak D match, TRBD1 (5 bases). Per germline, CDR1 MDHEN and CDR2 SYDVKM. This CDR3 has 12 residues. V was pared by 7 bases and J by 8 bases, with 11 bases between. The CDR3 here is CASTPWTGELFF. The CDR3 nucleotides read TGTGCCAGCACCCCTTGGACAGGGGAGCTGTTTTTT.

The V and J genes are TRBV7-8 and TRBJ2-7; 11 bases are a match to TRBD1. The germline V gene encodes CDR1 SGHVS and CDR2 FQNEAQ. This CDR3 spans 16 amino acids. J lost 2 bases, V lost 5 bases, and 8 bases had no gene match. CDR3 DNA: TGTGCCAGCAGCCTGATCACGGGACAGGGGGCCTACGAGCAGTACTTC. Amino acid sequence: CASSLITGQGAYEQYF.

This clone was seen a few times. The chain employs TRBV9 and TRBJ1-1; D is unresolved. Trimming took 3 bases from V and 2 from J, leaving 5 bases between them. This CDR3 is built from 12 residues. Germline values: CDR1 SGDLS, CDR2 YYNGEE. CDR3 DNA: TGTGCCAGCAGCGGGAGAAACACTGAAGCTTTCTTT. As protein: CASSGRNTEAFF.

This chain joins TRBV7-2 and TRBJ2-5, with D perhaps given as TRBD1 or TRBD2 (5 bases each). V was cut by 4 bases and J by 4 bases, with 10 bases left in between. CDR1 SGHTA and CDR2 FQGNSA come from the germline V gene. This CDR3 is 13 amino acids long. The CDR3 loop reads CASSSGAGETQYF. CDR3 coding DNA: TGTGCCAGCAGCTCCGGGGCGGGAGAGACCCAGTACTTC.

Only a few counts were recorded for this clone. The J gene is TRBJ2-5, the V gene TRBV6-7; D not resolved. TRBV6-7 is noted as an ORF with a role that remains uncertain. With 8 bases removed from V and 1 base from J, the gap between germline ends came to 26 bases. The CDR3 has 18 residues. As DNA, the CDR3 is TGTGCCAGCGAATCGATCCCCCTCAGAGTGGAGAGCCAAGAGACCCAGTACTTC. Its protein is CASESIPLRVESQETQYF.

The chain employs TRBV1 and TRBJ2-1. TRBV1 is flagged as a pseudogene. This CDR3 contains 16 residues. The CDR3 region has the DNA TGCACCAGCAGCCAAGAGGCCGGGGCCCCATCTTGTGAGCAGTTCTTC. Protein sequence: CTSSQEAGAPSCEQFF.

V is TRBV6-5 and J is TRBJ2-7; 10 bases fit TRBD1. J gave up 3 bases and V 2 bases, and 1 base lay outside the gene matches. The CDR3 contains 14 residues. Germline V gene data show CDR1 as MNHEY and CDR2 as SVGAGI. The CDR3: CASSYRTGGYEQYF. DNA for the CDR3: TGTGCCAGCAGTTACCGGACAGGGGGCTACGAGCAGTACTTC.

This chain uses TRBV11-2 with TRBJ2-7; D remains ambiguous. CDR1 SGHAT and CDR2 FQNNGV come from the germline V gene. The germline V and J ends were trimmed by 5 bases and 3 bases, with 5 bases remaining between them. CDR3 length: 11 residues. The CDR3 bases are TGTGCCAGCAGCAGCCGCTACGAGCAGTACTTC. Translation gives CASSSRYEQYF.

The chain couples TRBV10-3 to TRBJ2-3, with 11 bases fitting TRBD2. V gave up 6 bases and J gave up 5 bases; unmatched junction bases: 13. This CDR3 has 17 amino acids. Germline V CDR1 and CDR2: ENHRY, SYGVKD. Here the CDR3 reads CAIRDDFSGGAGDTQYF. CDR3 coding DNA: TGTGCCATCAGAGACGATTTTAGCGGGGGGGCCGGAGATACGCAGTATTTT.

This clone was detected once. The V gene is TRBV6-6, the J gene TRBJ1-4; weak D call: TRBD1 (5 bases). From germline, CDR1 is MNHNY and CDR2 SVGAGI (reference sequence). The CDR3 sequence is 16 residues long. Trimming stripped 5 bases from V and 7 bases from J, with 20 bases between. The CDR3: CASSKKFGDGGEKLFF. The CDR3 DNA sequence: TGTGCCAGCAGTAAGAAGTTCGGGGATGGGGGTGAAAAACTGTTTTTT.

The V and J genes are TRBV6-6 and TRBJ2-7; D possibly matches TRBD1 or TRBD2 (5 bases each). CDR3 length equals 14 residues. Germline CDR1 reads MNHNY; CDR2 reads SVGAGI (reference sequence). The V end was cut by 5 bases, the J end by 1 base, with 12 bases between. In DNA, the CDR3 is TGTGCCAGCAGTCGGGACGTCGCATCCTACGAGCAGTACTTC. Its protein product is CASSRDVASYEQYF.

CDR3 in DNA: TGTGCCAGCTCACCAAGGGAAGGTGGAAACACCATATATTTT. Translation gives CASSPREGGNTIYF. The chain joins TRBV18 to TRBJ1-3, with D uncertain. V was cut by 2 bases and J by 3 bases, with 8 bases left in between. CDR1 is KGHSH and CDR2 is LQKENI in the germline V gene. The CDR3 sequence is 14 residues long. The full variable domain, completed using reference TRBV18 and TRBJ1-3, is NAGVMQNPRHLVRRRGQEARLRCSPMKGHSHVYWYRQLPEEGLKFMVYLQKENIIDESGMPKERFSAEFPKEGPSILRIQQVVRGDSAAYFCASSPREGGNTIYFGEGSWLTVV.

J is TRBJ1-2 and V is TRBV5-5; D gene ambiguous. The ends were cut back, 7 bases at V and 12 bases at J, with 16 bases in the middle. Germline values: CDR1 SGHKS, CDR2 YYEKEE (reference sequence). The length of the CDR3 is 11 residues. CDR3 DNA sequence: TGTGCCAGCTCCGAAACATTGGCGCACACCTTC. Protein product: CASSETLAHTF.

This CDR3 is CASSFDGGSEYGYTF. CDR3 in DNA: TGCGCCAGCAGCTTCGATGGGGGAAGTGAGTATGGCTACACCTTC. J is TRBJ1-2 and V is TRBV5-1, with D tentatively TRBD1 (5 bases). CDR1 is SGHRS and CDR2 is YFSETQ in the germline V gene. With 2 bases removed from V and 5 bases from J, the gap between germline ends came to 16 bases. This CDR3 region has 15 residues.

This chain connects TRBV6-5 to TRBJ2-7, with D perhaps matching TRBD1 (6 bases). The CDR3 contains 15 residues. The V and J ends lost 6 bases and 3 bases respectively, with 18 bases between them. Germline V gene lookup returns CDR1 MNHEY and CDR2 SVGAGI. CDR3: CASREQGDQSYEQYF. For the CDR3, the DNA is TGTGCCAGCAGAGAACAGGGCGACCAAAGCTACGAGCAGTACTTC.

The rearrangement joins TRBV4-2 to TRBJ2-7; TRBD1 matches at 8 bases. Germline V gene data show CDR1 as LGHNA and CDR2 as YNFKEQ. This CDR3 region has 14 residues. Germline trimming cut 2 bases from V and 6 bases from J; bases unmatched to any gene: 6. CDR3 in amino acids: CASSQTGGRGEQYF. CDR3 in DNA: TGTGCCAGCAGCCAAACAGGGGGGCGAGGCGAGCAGTACTTC.

V and J are TRBV2 and TRBJ2-7; 7 bases agree with TRBD1. The CDR3 has 13 residues. V lost 5 bases, J lost 0 bases, and 1 base stayed unmatched. The germline V gene has CDR1 SNHLY and CDR2 FYNNEI. The CDR3: CASSRDSSYEQYF. CDR3 DNA: TGTGCCAGCAGTCGGGACAGCTCCTACGAGCAGTACTTC.

This clone was recorded once. The rearrangement uses TRBV28 and TRBJ1-4; D possibly corresponds to TRBD1 (5 bases). The CDR3 is 13 amino acids. Germline-derived CDR1 and CDR2 are MDHEN and SYDVKM. The V gene lost 3 bases and the J gene lost 5 bases, with 7 bases spanning the gap. CDR3 coding DNA: TGTGCCAGCAGTTTTGGGGGGAATGAAAAACTGTTTTTT. It encodes CASSFGGNEKLFF.

This chain joins TRBV19 and TRBJ2-3, with D possibly matching TRBD2 (5 bases). CDR3 size: 14 residues. Looked up from germline, CDR1 is LNHDA and CDR2 is SQIVND (reference sequence). Trimming stripped 7 bases from V and 0 bases from J, with 11 bases between. Here the CDR3 DNA reads TGTGCCAGTACTGAGACGGGAAGCACAGATACGCAGTATTTT. Encoded protein: CASTETGSTDTQYF.

The genes are TRBV6-1 and TRBJ1-1; the match to TRBD1 covers 7 bases. The germline gives CDR1 MNHNS, CDR2 SASEGT. Trimming cost V 11 bases and J 5 bases; bases outside gene matches: 5. The CDR3 is 11 residues long. CDR3 protein: CACRGLTEAFF. In nucleotides, the CDR3 is TGTGCCTGTAGGGGGCTTACTGAAGCTTTCTTT.

The V call is TRBV28, the J call TRBJ1-5, with TRBD1 matching 7 bases. This CDR3 has 15 residues. Germline CDR1 reads MDHEN; CDR2 reads SYDVKM. The J segment lost 8 bases and the V segment lost 6 bases, leaving 13 bases of the junction unmatched. The CDR3 loop reads CASSPLDRAWEPQHF. As DNA, the CDR3 is TGTGCCAGCAGCCCCCTTGACAGGGCTTGGGAGCCCCAGCATTTT.

The chain recombines TRBV29-1 with TRBJ2-2; D gene unclear. The germline V gene has CDR1 SQVTM and CDR2 ANQGSEA. Between the trimmed V and J ends, which lost 3 bases and 2 bases, there was a span of 7 bases. The CDR3 is made up of 13 amino acids. CDR3 nucleotide sequence: TGCAGCGTTGACACTGGTAACACCGGGGAGCTGTTTTTT. Its translation is CSVDTGNTGELFF.

The chain employs TRBV10-3 and TRBJ1-5, with D perhaps matching TRBD1 (5 bases). The CDR3 length is 17 residues. Germline V CDR1 and CDR2: ENHRY, SYGVKD. Trimming cost V 0 bases and J 1 base, with 13 bases left between them. The CDR3 DNA reads as TGTGCCATCAGTGAGTCGAATTATGGGGGGAGCAATCAGCCCCAGCATTTT. Translation: CAISESNYGGSNQPQHF.

V usage is TRBV28 and J usage is TRBJ2-5; 15 bases agree with TRBD2. This CDR3 is built from 15 residues. Germline values: CDR1 MDHEN, CDR2 SYDVKM. Trimming removed 7 bases from V and 7 bases from J; junction bases left unmatched: 7. CDR3 nucleotide sequence: TGTGCCAGCACCAAGGGACTAGCGGGGGGCGGGACCCAGTACTTC. Encoded protein: CASTKGLAGGGTQYF.

The rearrangement joins TRBV13 to TRBJ2-1, with a tentative D call TRBD2 (6 bases). Trimming removed 6 bases at V and 9 bases at J, with 21 bases between. This CDR3 comprises 15 residues. Germline-derived CDR1 and CDR2 are PRHDT and FYEKMQ (reference sequence). The CDR3 protein is CASRLTGFGSSEQFF. In DNA, the CDR3 is TGTGCCAGCAGACTAACAGGATTCGGGAGCAGTGAGCAGTTCTTC.

V and J are TRBV7-2 and TRBJ2-4, with D perhaps matching TRBD1 (5 bases). The CDR3 runs to 14 residues. Germline lookup yields CDR1 SGHTA and CDR2 FQGNSA. V was clipped by 0 bases and J by 7 bases, with 10 bases between them. CDR3 sequence reads: CASSLAQGPNIQYF. The CDR3 DNA reads as TGTGCCAGCAGCTTAGCCCAGGGTCCGAACATTCAGTACTTC.

The rearrangement joins TRBV4-3 to TRBJ2-1; D might be TRBD2 (6 bases). Germline loops: CDR1 LGHNA, CDR2 YSLEER. V gave up 1 base and J gave up 12 bases, with 7 bases separating them. The CDR3 has 11 residues. The CDR3 protein is CASSQAGLQFF. The CDR3 bases are TGCGCCAGCAGCCAAGCGGGACTGCAGTTCTTC.

The chain is built from TRBV7-8 and TRBJ2-7, with 10 bases identical to TRBD1. With 5 bases clipped from V and 6 bases from J, the junction kept 7 bases outside the gene matches. The CDR3 sequence is 14 residues long. The germline V gene has CDR1 SGHVS and CDR2 FQNEAQ. The CDR3 here is CASSMGQGTREQYF. The CDR3 bases are TGTGCCAGCAGCATGGGACAGGGGACGCGCGAGCAGTACTTC.